These 8 T cell receptor beta chains were sequenced from one sample in a study of T-cell memory formation after mild COVID-19. TCRdb redid the calling of the 5' RACE reads with MiXCR, one entry per CDR3 protein. The sample carries tens of thousands of distinct CDR3 sequences, over 13% recorded once. Sequencing input: PBMCs or a T cell subset sorted from them (not recorded which). The receptors were gathered from a man younger than 30 who had mild COVID-19 (a few samples of this study predate the infection). Cell type and time point are not known.

The chain links TRBV7-9 to TRBJ1-2, with a weak D call TRBD1 (5 bases). V was pared by 5 bases and J by 6 bases, with 19 bases between. The CDR3 is 15 residues long. Germline V gene sequence: CDR1 SEHNR, CDR2 FQNEAQ (reference sequence). The CDR3 loop reads CASSSLGGTENGYTF. The CDR3 nucleotides are TGTGCCAGCAGCAGTTTGGGGGGGACTGAAAATGGCTACACCTTC.

This clonotype came up a few times. V gene TRBV12-3 or TRBV12-4 combines with J gene TRBJ1-2; no clear D. V lost 5 bases, J lost 6 bases, and 16 bases lay in between. The CDR3 extends over 14 amino acids. CDR3 in amino acids: CASSPGPPGDGYTF. The CDR3 DNA reads as TGTGCCAGCAGTCCCGGACCTCCCGGGGATGGCTACACCTTC.

This chain links TRBV2 with TRBJ2-7, with unresolved D. Germline V lookup: CDR1 SNHLY, CDR2 FYNNEI. The CDR3 is made up of 10 amino acids. V lost 6 bases and J lost 5, with 5 bases in between. The CDR3 DNA is TGTGCCAGCAGCCTAGACGAGCAGTACTTC. It encodes CASSLDEQYF.

This clonotype has a handful of counts. The DNA of the CDR3 is TGCGCCAGCAGCTTGAGGTCCGGCGCCACAGATACGCAGTATTTT. Its translation is CASSLRSGATDTQYF. This chain links TRBV5-1 with TRBJ2-3; unclear D gene. The CDR3 extends over 15 amino acids. The germline V gene encodes CDR1 SGHRS and CDR2 YFSETQ. Trimming shortened V by 1 base and J by 2 bases, and 11 bases separated the two germline ends.

This clonotype was picked up many times. The chain combines TRBV7-9 with TRBJ1-1; no definite D call. This CDR3 region has 13 residues. The germline CDR1 and CDR2 sequences are SEHNR and FQNEAQ (reference sequence). V lost 5 bases to trimming and J lost 3 bases, with 10 bases between them. The CDR3 DNA reads as TGTGCCAGCAGCAACCGTGGGGACACTGAAGCTTTCTTT. As protein: CASSNRGDTEAFF.

This clonotype was observed a handful of times. V usage is TRBV12-3 or TRBV12-4 and J usage is TRBJ2-3; D is ambiguous. This CDR3 comprises 12 residues. Trimming stripped 3 bases from V and 4 bases from J, with 5 bases between. CDR3 sequence reads: CASSFLADTQYF. As DNA, the CDR3 is TGTGCCAGCAGTTTCCTAGCAGATACGCAGTATTTT.

The table lists this clonotype with a few counts. The genes are TRBV20-1 and TRBJ2-1, with 7 bases lining up with TRBD1. CDR3 length equals 15 residues. CDR1 is DFQATT, CDR2 SNEGSKA, per germline (reference sequence). Unmatched junction bases numbered 3, after V lost 1 base and J lost 0 bases. The CDR3 coding sequence is TGCAGTGCTAGAGTGGACAGGATCTCCTACAATGAGCAGTTCTTC. Protein sequence: CSARVDRISYNEQFF.

V and J are TRBV6-5 and TRBJ1-1; TRBD1 matches 7 bases. CDR1 is MNHEY and CDR2 is SVGAGI in the germline V gene. There are 14 residues in the CDR3. J lost 0 bases, V lost 7 bases, and 5 bases had no gene match. DNA of the CDR3: TGTGCCAGCAATCGACAGGGAGTGAACACTGAAGCTTTCTTT. Protein: CASNRQGVNTEAFF.